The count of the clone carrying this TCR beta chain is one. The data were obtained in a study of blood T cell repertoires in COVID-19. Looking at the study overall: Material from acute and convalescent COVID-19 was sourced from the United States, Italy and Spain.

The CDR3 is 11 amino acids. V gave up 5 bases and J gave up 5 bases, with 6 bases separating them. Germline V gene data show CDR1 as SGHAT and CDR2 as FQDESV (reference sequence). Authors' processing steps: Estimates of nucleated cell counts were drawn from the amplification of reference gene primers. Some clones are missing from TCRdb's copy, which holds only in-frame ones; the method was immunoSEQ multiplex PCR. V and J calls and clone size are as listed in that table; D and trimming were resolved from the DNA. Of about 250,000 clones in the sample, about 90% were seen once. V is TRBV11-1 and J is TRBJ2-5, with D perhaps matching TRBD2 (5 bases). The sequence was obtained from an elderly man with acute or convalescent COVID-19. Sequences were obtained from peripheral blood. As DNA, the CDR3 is TGTGCCAGCAGCCCGGGGGAGACCCAGTACTTC. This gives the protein CASSPGETQYF.